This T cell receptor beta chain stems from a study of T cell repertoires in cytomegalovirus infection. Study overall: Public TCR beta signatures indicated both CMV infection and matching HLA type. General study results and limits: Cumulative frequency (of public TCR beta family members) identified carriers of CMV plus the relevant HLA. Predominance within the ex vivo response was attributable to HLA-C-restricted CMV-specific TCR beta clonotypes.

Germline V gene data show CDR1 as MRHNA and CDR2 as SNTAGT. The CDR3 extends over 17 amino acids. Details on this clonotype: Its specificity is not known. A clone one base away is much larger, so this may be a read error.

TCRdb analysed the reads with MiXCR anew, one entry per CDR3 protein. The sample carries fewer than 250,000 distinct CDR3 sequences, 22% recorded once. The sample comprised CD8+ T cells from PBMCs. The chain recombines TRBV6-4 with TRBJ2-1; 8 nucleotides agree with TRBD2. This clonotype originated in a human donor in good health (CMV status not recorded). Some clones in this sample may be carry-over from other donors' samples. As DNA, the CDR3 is TGTGCCAGCAGTGACTTTTTTAAGGTAGCGGGGTACAATGAGCGGTTCTTC. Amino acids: CASSDFFKVAGYNERFF.